A single sample is the source of the 20 T cell receptor beta chains below, sequenced in a study of tumor and adjacent non-tumor tissue in lung cancer. No cell sorting was done before RNA was extracted from the tissue. The library came from three nested PCR rounds adapted from ARM-PCR protocols. TCRdb itself ran the multiplex PCR reads through MiXCR, one entry per CDR3 protein. The sample has 60,000 to 85,000 distinct CDR3 sequences, over 75% seen once. The specimen sequenced was lung tumor tissue. The receptors shown here come from a woman aged 45 to 65 with non-small cell lung cancer.

Of note for this clonotype: One end of the junction fails to match germline, which may point to a read error. This rearrangement joins TRBV4-1 to TRBJ1-5; 8 positions agree with TRBD1. The V gene's germline CDR1 is MGHRA and CDR2 YSYEKL. The CDR3 length is 17 residues. DNA of the CDR3: TGCGCCAGCAGCCAAGGGTCCACAGGGGGAGCGGGTCAGCCCCATCGTTTT. The encoded protein is CASSQGSTGGAGQPHRF.

This clonotype is deemed medium-sized. This chain uses TRBV29-1 with TRBJ2-5; TRBD1 aligns across 8 bases. The CDR3 contains 12 residues. CDR1 SQVTM and CDR2 ANQGSEA come from the germline V gene. V was pared by 6 bases and J by 4 bases, with 4 bases of the junction left unmatched. CDR3 residues: CSVFDRGETQYF. The CDR3 bases are TGCAGCGTATTCGACAGGGGAGAGACCCAGTACTTC.

This clonotype was found many times. The gene calls are TRBV5-1 and TRBJ2-7; D is unresolved. Trimming removed 1 base from V and 4 bases from J, with 9 bases in between. The CDR3 is 13 residues long. Germline V CDR1 and CDR2: SGHRS, YFSETQ. The CDR3 DNA follows: TGCGCCAGCAGCTTGCGGAGTCTTTACGAGCAGTACTTC. Translating gives CASSLRSLYEQYF.

Notes on this clonotype: At one boundary the junction diverges from the germline segment, which might be a read error. J is TRBJ1-1 and V is TRBV6-5; D gene uncertain. Germline loops: CDR1 MNHEY, CDR2 SVGAGI. The CDR3 is 14 residues long. The CDR3 nucleotides read TGTGCCAGCAGCCGAACGGGAACGAACACTGAGGCTTTCTTT. The encoded protein is CASSRTGTNTEAFF.

This clonotype is medium-sized. The CDR3 here is CASSPFPARFQETQYF. CDR3 nucleotide sequence: TGTGCCAGCAGTCCTTTCCCGGCCAGGTTCCAAGAGACCCAGTACTTC. The chain carries TRBV6-5 and TRBJ2-5; D unclear. V shed 5 bases and J shed 1 base, with 17 bases lying between them. Germline CDR1 reads MNHEY; CDR2 reads SVGAGI. CDR3 length: 16 residues.

The chain is built from TRBV5-1 and TRBJ2-6, with 7 bases matching TRBD1. Germline loops: CDR1 SGHRS, CDR2 YFSETQ. Trimming at V came to 4 bases and at J to 5 bases, leaving 12 bases not matched to a gene. This CDR3 contains 17 residues. CDR3 DNA: TGCGCCAGCAGCGTACAGACAGGGTTGTCTCGGGCCAACGTCCTGACTTTC. Amino acid sequence: CASSVQTGLSRANVLTF.

In this sample, this clonotype turned up many times. This chain joins TRBV4-1 and TRBJ1-2, with D possibly being TRBD1 (5 bases). Germline-derived CDR1 and CDR2 are MGHRA and YSYEKL. This CDR3 region has 15 residues. V was pared by 0 bases and J by 3 bases, with 11 bases between. As DNA, the CDR3 is TGCGCCAGCAGCCAAGATCTGACAGCCCACTATGGCTACACCTTC. Its protein product is CASSQDLTAHYGYTF.

Many counts were recorded for this clonotype. The chain combines TRBV13 with TRBJ2-5; the D gene could be TRBD1 or TRBD2 (5 bases each). The CDR3 has 15 residues. Trimming shortened V by 4 bases and J by 3 bases, and 15 bases separated the two germline ends. Germline V gene sequence: CDR1 PRHDT, CDR2 FYEKMQ (reference sequence). CDR3 in DNA: TGTGCCAGCAGCTCCTCCAGGGCGGGTAAAGAGACCCAGTACTTC. Protein sequence: CASSSSRAGKETQYF. The whole variable domain, filled in from reference TRBV13 and TRBJ2-5, reads AAGVIQSPRHLIKEKRETATLKCYPIPRHDTVYWYQQGPGQDPQFLISFYEKMQSDKGSIPDRFSAQQFSDYHSELNMSSLELGDSALYFCASSSSRAGKETQYFGPGTRLLVL.

This clonotype appeared a few times. This clone may be a read error of a much larger clone one base away. The chain joins TRBV20-1 to TRBJ2-1; 9 bases agree with TRBD2. Per germline, CDR1 DFQATT and CDR2 SNEGSKA (reference sequence). The CDR3 loop spans 16 amino acids. Trimming took 3 bases from V and 2 from J; bases not matched to a gene: 8. The CDR3 DNA follows: TGCAGTGCTAGTGACTTCAGACTAGCGGCCTACAATGAGCAGTTCTTC. It yields the protein CSASDFRLAAYNEQFF.

Concerning this clonotype: A read error is possible here, since a much larger clone lies one base away. The gene calls are TRBV28 and TRBJ2-2, with D perhaps TRBD1 (6 bases). Trimming removed 8 bases at V and 3 bases at J, with 22 bases between. CDR1 is MDHEN and CDR2 is SYDVKM in the germline V gene. CDR3 length equals 17 residues. The CDR3 nucleotides are TGTGCCAGCGGTTCCAACAGGGAGCACCGATACACCGGGGAGCTGTTTTTT. Protein: CASGSNREHRYTGELFF. The variable domain in full, completed from reference TRBV28 and TRBJ2-2, reads DVKVTQSSRYLVKRTGEKVFLECVQDMDHENMFWYRQDPGLGLRLIYFSYDVKMKEKGDIPEGYSVSREKKERFSLILESASTNQTSMYLCASGSNREHRYTGELFFGEGSRLTVL.

Details on this clonotype: Being one base from a much bigger clone, this may be a read error. The V gene is TRBV19, the J gene TRBJ2-1; weak D call: TRBD1 (6 bases). Germline V gene lookup returns CDR1 LNHDA and CDR2 SQIVND (reference sequence). The CDR3 contains 13 residues. CDR3 amino acids: CVSNLQGYNEQFF. Here the CDR3 DNA reads TGTGTCAGTAATCTCCAGGGGTACAATGAGCAGTTCTTC.

The chain uses TRBV5-4 and TRBJ2-6; TRBD2 matches at 15 bases. This CDR3 contains 18 residues. From germline, CDR1 is SGHNT and CDR2 YYREEE (reference sequence). The CDR3 DNA reads as TGTCCTAGCAGCAAGGGACTAGCGGGAGGAGGCGGGGCCAACGTCCTGACTTTC. Its translation: CPSSKGLAGGGGANVLTF.

Notes on this clonotype: This may be a read error: a much more frequent sequence differs by one nucleotide. The chain joins TRBV20-1 to TRBJ2-7, with 7 nucleotides matching TRBD1. Germline lookup yields CDR1 DFQATT and CDR2 SNEGSKA (reference sequence). The CDR3 contains 13 residues. In DNA form, the CDR3 reads TGCAGAGCGCCGGGACAGTTTACTTACGAGCAGTACTTC. Residues: CRAPGQFTYEQYF.

Relative to its sample, this clonotype is medium-sized (0.01 to 0.1%). V gene TRBV6-1 combines with J gene TRBJ2-1; D unresolved. The CDR3 runs to 14 residues. The germline V gene has CDR1 MNHNS and CDR2 SASEGT. V dropped 2 bases and J dropped 4 bases, with 9 bases sitting between them. This CDR3 is CASSELASYNEQFF. CDR3 DNA sequence: TGTGCCAGCAGTGAACTTGCTAGTTACAATGAGCAGTTCTTC.

This clonotype was seen only a few times. The chain is built from TRBV11-3 and TRBJ2-1, with TRBD2 identical over 7 bases. The germline gives CDR1 SGHNT, CDR2 YENEEA. The CDR3 sequence is 13 residues long. V was pared by 2 bases and J by 15 bases, with 10 bases of the junction left unmatched. The CDR3 DNA reads as TGTGCCAGCAGCTTAAAGGGCGGGAGAGAGATGTTCTTC. Protein product: CASSLKGGREMFF. Looking up the rest from reference TRBV11-3 and TRBJ2-1 gives the full variable domain: EAGVVQSPRYKIIEKKQPVAFWCNPISGHNTLYWYLQNLGQGPELLIRYENEEAVDDSQLPKDRFSAERLKGVDSTLKIQPAELGDSAVYLCASSLKGGREMFFGPGTRLTVL.

Concerning this clonotype: The CDR3 does not close with the conserved phenylalanine or tryptophan, likely indicating a read error. The chain links TRBV5-5 to TRBJ2-3; a weak D match, TRBD2 (5 bases). Germline V lookup: CDR1 SGHKS, CDR2 YYEKEE (reference sequence). This CDR3 spans 12 amino acids. Between the trimmed V and J ends, which lost 2 bases and 6 bases, there was a span of 7 bases. CDR3 region: CASSFPGDTQYL. The CDR3 region has the DNA TGTGCCAGCAGCTTTCCGGGGGATACGCAGTATCTA.

The V call is TRBV11-2, the J call TRBJ2-1, with 8 bases matching TRBD2. CDR1 is SGHAT and CDR2 is FQNNGV in the germline V gene. V was clipped by 0 bases and J by 8 bases; unmatched bases: 6. This CDR3 spans 15 amino acids. The CDR3 coding sequence is TGTGCCAGCAGCTTAGAAACTAGCGGAAGTCATGAGCAGTTCTTC. Amino acid sequence: CASSLETSGSHEQFF.

Comments on this clonotype: A much larger clonotype is one base distant, so this may be a read error. CDR3 sequence (DNA): TGTGCCAGCAGCGGATCTCGCGTGAGAGTTATGGCTAGGACCTTC. Its protein is CASSGSRVRVMARTF. The rearrangement links TRBV5-4 to TRBJ1-2; the D is unclear. This CDR3 contains 15 residues. Germline lookup yields CDR1 SGHNT and CDR2 YYREEE (reference sequence). V shed 4 bases and J shed 14 bases, with 27 bases lying between them.

Comments on this clonotype: One end of the junction does not line up with germline, which may come from a read error. The chain joins TRBV4-2 to TRBJ2-1, with D hard to call. Germline V lookup: CDR1 LGHNA, CDR2 YNFKEQ. CDR3 length: 15 amino acids. CDR3: CASSPQRETYDEQFF. The CDR3 nucleotides read TGTGCCAGCAGCCCCCAGCGTGAGACTTACGATGAGCAGTTCTTT.

With respect to this clonotype: The junction departs from the called germline gene at one end, perhaps through a read error. J is TRBJ1-1 and V is TRBV6-5; D gene unclear. CDR3 length: 13 amino acids. Germline lookup yields CDR1 MNHEY and CDR2 SVGAGI. CDR3 in amino acids: CASSGLSDTEAFF. As DNA, the CDR3 is TGTGCCAGCAGTGGACTGTCCGACACTGAAGCCTTCTTT.